Shown below are 15 T cell receptor beta chains from a single sample sequenced in a study of T cell responses to AZD1222 COVID-19 vaccine. TCRdb's copy holds only in-frame clones and misses some; the assay was immunoSEQ multiplex PCR. Seen here are about 120,000 clones, around 87% observed once, and the top ten hold roughly 10%. Material: peripheral blood, obtained on day 0 of AZD1222 vaccination. Receptors originate from an adult in good health.

This chain joins TRBV2 and TRBJ2-7, with 9 bases identical to TRBD1. Germline V lookup: CDR1 SNHLY, CDR2 FYNNEI. The V and J ends lost 5 bases and 6 bases, in that order; junction bases with no gene match: 5. The CDR3 consists of 13 residues. The CDR3: CASSTGTGFEQYF. CDR3 DNA sequence: TGTGCCAGCAGTACCGGGACAGGGTTCGAGCAGTACTTC.

This clone was detected a few times. J is TRBJ1-1 and V is TRBV5-6, with 9 bases aligning to TRBD1. Looked up from germline, CDR1 is SGHDT and CDR2 is YYEEEE. The V and J ends lost 4 bases and 3 bases, in that order; junction bases with no gene match: 4. The CDR3 is made up of 14 amino acids. CDR3: CASSRDRVDTEAFF. CDR3 bases: TGTGCCAGCAGCAGGGACAGGGTCGACACTGAAGCTTTCTTT.

The V gene is TRBV6-5, the J gene TRBJ1-1; maybe TRBD1 (5 bases). Germline V gene data show CDR1 as MNHEY and CDR2 as SVGAGI. Trimming left V 7 bases short and J 2 bases short, with 11 bases between. The CDR3 is 13 amino acids. Here the CDR3 reads CASKRGGNTEAFF. In DNA, the CDR3 is TGTGCCAGCAAGAGGGGTGGAAACACTGAAGCTTTCTTT.

CDR3 nucleotides: TGTGCCAGCAGCTTAGCGGGGGGGGTGGATACGCAGTATTTT. Translating gives CASSLAGGVDTQYF. The chain combines TRBV7-6 with TRBJ2-3; TRBD2 matches 7 bases. The germline V gene has CDR1 SGHVS and CDR2 FNYEAQ. The V segment lost 0 bases and the J segment 6 bases; nucleotides outside the gene matches: 3. The CDR3 covers 14 residues. The whole variable domain, filled in from reference TRBV7-6 and TRBJ2-3, reads GAGVSQSPRYKVTKRGQDVALRCDPISGHVSLYWYRQALGQGPEFLTYFNYEAQQDKSGLPNDRFSAERPEGSISTLTIQRTEQRDSAMYRCASSLAGGVDTQYFGPGTRLTVL.

The chain employs TRBV19 and TRBJ2-7; weak D call: TRBD1 (6 bases). Trimming pared 6 bases from V and 6 bases from J, leaving 12 bases between. From germline, CDR1 is LNHDA and CDR2 SQIVND (reference sequence). CDR3 size: 12 residues. Written as DNA, the CDR3 is TGTGCCAGTAGCGCCTCAGGGGTCGAGCAGTACTTC. It translates to CASSASGVEQYF.

The V gene is TRBV7-3, the J gene TRBJ2-1; 8 bases match TRBD2. The germline CDR1 and CDR2 sequences are SGHTA and FQGTGA. The CDR3 is made up of 19 amino acids. The V and J ends lost 6 bases and 0 bases, in that order; junction bases with no gene match: 16. Written as DNA, the CDR3 is TGTGCCAGCAGGGAAACACGGGCTAGCGGGCGGAGCTCCTACAATGAGCAGTTCTTC. Its translation: CASRETRASGRSSYNEQFF.

The rearrangement uses TRBV4-1 and TRBJ1-5, with D unresolved. The CDR3 runs 13 residues. The germline gives CDR1 MGHRA, CDR2 YSYEKL. V dropped 0 bases and J dropped 9 bases, with 9 bases sitting between them. This CDR3 reads CASSQDRAGPQHF. Written as DNA, the CDR3 is TGCGCCAGCAGCCAAGATCGGGCGGGGCCCCAGCATTTT.

J is TRBJ2-7 and V is TRBV30; possibly TRBD2 for D (6 bases). Germline CDR1 is GTSNPN and CDR2 is SVGIG (reference sequence). There are 12 residues in the CDR3. V lost 7 bases and J 2 bases, leaving 12 bases between the germline ends. CDR3 amino acids: CASGGGAYEQYF. The CDR3 DNA reads TGTGCCTCCGGTGGAGGGGCCTACGAGCAGTACTTC.

This sequence joins TRBV7-8 and TRBJ2-2; possibly TRBD2 for D (5 bases). V was trimmed by 6 bases and J by 0 bases, leaving 8 bases between them. This CDR3 is built from 14 residues. Germline values: CDR1 SGHVS, CDR2 FQNEAQ. The CDR3 sequence is CASSAGANTGELFF. CDR3 coding DNA: TGTGCCAGCAGTGCGGGTGCGAACACCGGGGAGCTGTTTTTT.

This rearrangement joins TRBV19 to TRBJ2-2; D gene unclear. The CDR3 sequence is 12 residues long. Trimming took off 7 bases at V and 6 bases at J, with 9 bases between the two ends. Germline V gene data show CDR1 as LNHDA and CDR2 as SQIVND (reference sequence). This CDR3 reads CASTFGAGELFF. The CDR3 DNA sequence: TGTGCCAGTACCTTTGGGGCCGGGGAGCTGTTTTTT.

V gene TRBV5-1 combines with J gene TRBJ1-6; D gene unclear. V lost 4 bases and J 5 bases, leaving 13 bases between the germline ends. The CDR3 contains 15 residues. Per germline, CDR1 SGHRS and CDR2 YFSETQ. The CDR3: CASSARPGDNSPLHF. The CDR3 nucleotides read TGCGCCAGCAGCGCCCGACCTGGGGATAATTCACCCCTCCACTTT. Full variable domain (missing parts from reference TRBV5-1 and TRBJ1-6): KAGVTQTPRYLIKTRGQQVTLSCSPISGHRSVSWYQQTPGQGLQFLFEYFSETQRNKGNFPGRFSGRQFSNSRSEMNVSTLELGDSALYLCASSARPGDNSPLHFGNGTRLTVT.

The chain carries TRBV7-2 and TRBJ2-4; no clear D. Trimming took 3 bases from V and 0 from J, leaving 12 bases between them. The CDR3 has 16 residues. The V gene's germline CDR1 is SGHTA and CDR2 FQGNSA. The chain's CDR3 is CASSLRGGLAKNIQYF. The DNA of the CDR3 is TGTGCCAGCAGCTTGCGTGGCGGTTTAGCCAAAAACATTCAGTACTTC.

The J gene is TRBJ2-7, the V gene TRBV10-2, with 7 nucleotides matching TRBD1. This CDR3 spans 13 amino acids. CDR1 WSHSY and CDR2 SAAADI come from the germline V gene. V gave up 10 bases and J gave up 3 bases; unmatched junction bases: 9. The CDR3 sequence: CATSRDRHYEQYF. CDR3 bases: TGCGCCACGAGCCGGGACAGACACTACGAGCAGTACTTC.

This chain uses TRBV6-1 with TRBJ1-1; the D is unclear. CDR3 length equals 13 residues. The germline V gene has CDR1 MNHNS and CDR2 SASEGT. Trimming stripped 2 bases from V and 2 bases from J, with 6 bases between. CDR3 sequence reads: CASSEMENTEAFF. In DNA, the CDR3 is TGTGCCAGCAGTGAAATGGAAAACACTGAAGCTTTCTTT.

The chain carries TRBV5-5 and TRBJ2-7, with D perhaps given as TRBD1 or TRBD2 (6 bases each). The V end lost 0 bases, the J end lost 2 bases, and 9 bases lay between the germline ends. Germline CDR1 SGHKS, CDR2 YYEKEE (reference sequence). The CDR3 length is 14 residues. CDR3 nucleotides: TGTGCCAGCAGCTTGGGCGGGACAACCTACGAGCAGTACTTC. This sequence encodes CASSLGGTTYEQYF.